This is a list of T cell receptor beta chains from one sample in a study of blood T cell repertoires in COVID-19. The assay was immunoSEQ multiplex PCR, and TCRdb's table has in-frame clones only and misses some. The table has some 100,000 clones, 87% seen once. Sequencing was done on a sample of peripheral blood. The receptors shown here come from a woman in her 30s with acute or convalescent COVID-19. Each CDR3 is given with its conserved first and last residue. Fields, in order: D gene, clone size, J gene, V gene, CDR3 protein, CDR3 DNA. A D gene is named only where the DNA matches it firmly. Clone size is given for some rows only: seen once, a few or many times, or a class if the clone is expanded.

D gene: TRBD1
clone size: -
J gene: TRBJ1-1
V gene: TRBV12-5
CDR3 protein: CASGMTGASEAFF
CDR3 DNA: TGTGCTAGTGGGATGACAGGGGCCTCTGAAGCTTTCTTT

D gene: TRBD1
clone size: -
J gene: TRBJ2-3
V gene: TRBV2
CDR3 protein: CASSTGTGDDITDTQYF
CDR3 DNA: TGTGCCAGCAGTACCGGGACAGGGGATGATATCACAGATACGCAGTATTTT

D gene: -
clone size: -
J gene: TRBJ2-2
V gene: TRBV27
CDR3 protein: CASWGGRSTGELFF
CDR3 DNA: TGTGCCAGCTGGGGGGGCCGAAGCACCGGGGAGCTGTTTTTT

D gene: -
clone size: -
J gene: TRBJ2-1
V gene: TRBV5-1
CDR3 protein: CASSSGLYSYNEQFF
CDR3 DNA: TGCGCCAGCAGCTCGGGACTGTACTCCTACAATGAGCAGTTCTTC

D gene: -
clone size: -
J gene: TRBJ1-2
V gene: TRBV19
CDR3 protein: CASKWAGKDYGYTF
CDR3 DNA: TGTGCCAGTAAATGGGCAGGGAAGGACTATGGCTACACCTTC

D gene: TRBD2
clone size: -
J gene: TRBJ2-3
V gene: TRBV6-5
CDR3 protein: CASILAGGRKDTQYF
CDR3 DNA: TGTGCCAGCATCCTTGCGGGGGGCCGGAAAGATACGCAGTATTTT

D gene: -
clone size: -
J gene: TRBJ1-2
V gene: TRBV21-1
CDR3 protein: CASSTTGFNYGYTF
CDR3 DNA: TGTGCCAGCAGTACGACAGGATTTAACTATGGCTACACCTTC

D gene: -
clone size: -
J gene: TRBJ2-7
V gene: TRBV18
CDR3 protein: CASSFRAGDDEQYF
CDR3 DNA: TGTGCCAGCTCATTCAGGGCAGGGGACGACGAGCAGTACTTC

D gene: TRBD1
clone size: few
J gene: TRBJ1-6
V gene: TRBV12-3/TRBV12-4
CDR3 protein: CASSLFTGAPLHF
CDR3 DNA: TGTGCCAGCAGCCTGTTTACAGGGGCACCCCTCCACTTT

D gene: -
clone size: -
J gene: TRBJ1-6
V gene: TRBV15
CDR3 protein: CATSRGQERSSPLHF
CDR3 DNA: TGTGCCACCAGCAGAGGACAGGAGAGGAGTTCACCCCTCCACTTT

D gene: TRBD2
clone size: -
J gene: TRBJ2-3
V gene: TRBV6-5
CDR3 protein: CASTGLGADTQYF
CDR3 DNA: TGTGCCAGCACGGGACTAGGCGCAGATACGCAGTATTTT

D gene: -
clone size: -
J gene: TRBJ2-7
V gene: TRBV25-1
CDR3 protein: CASTLSAGYEQYF
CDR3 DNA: TGTGCCAGCACTCTTTCGGCAGGGTACGAGCAGTACTTC

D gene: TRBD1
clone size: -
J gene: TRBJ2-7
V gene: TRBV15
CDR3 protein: CATSRGTGLSYEQYF
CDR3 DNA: TGTGCCACCAGCAGGGGGACAGGCCTCTCCTACGAGCAGTACTTC

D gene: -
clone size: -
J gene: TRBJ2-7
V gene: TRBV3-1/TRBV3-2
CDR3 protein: CASSQEGRGQYF
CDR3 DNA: TGTGCCAGCAGCCAAGAGGGAAGGGGTCAGTACTTC

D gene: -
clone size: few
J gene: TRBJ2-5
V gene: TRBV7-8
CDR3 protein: CASSFGSARETQYF
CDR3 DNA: TGTGCCAGCAGCTTCGGGTCGGCTCGAGAGACCCAGTACTTC

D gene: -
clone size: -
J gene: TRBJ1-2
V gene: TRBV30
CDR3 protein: CAWSDPGGPNYGYTF
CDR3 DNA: TGTGCCTGGAGTGACCCGGGAGGTCCTAACTATGGCTACACCTTC

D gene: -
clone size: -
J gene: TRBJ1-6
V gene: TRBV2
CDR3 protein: CASALGQGGSPLHF
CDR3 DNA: TGTGCCAGTGCCCTGGGGCAGGGAGGTTCACCCCTCCACTTT

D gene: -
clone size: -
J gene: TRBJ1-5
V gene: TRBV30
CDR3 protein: CARPIGAHGNQPQHF
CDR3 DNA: TGTGCCCGGCCAATTGGGGCCCACGGGAATCAGCCCCAGCATTTT

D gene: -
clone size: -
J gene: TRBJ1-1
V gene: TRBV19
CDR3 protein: CASRQGRVTEAFF
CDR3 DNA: TGTGCCAGTAGGCAGGGGAGGGTCACTGAAGCTTTCTTT

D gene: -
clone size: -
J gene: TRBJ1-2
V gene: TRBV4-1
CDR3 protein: CASLTPGTKDGYTF
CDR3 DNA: TGCGCCAGCCTGACTCCCGGGACAAAGGATGGCTACACCTTC

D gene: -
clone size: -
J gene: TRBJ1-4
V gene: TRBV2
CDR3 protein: CASSERGTNEKLFF
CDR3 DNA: TGTGCCAGCAGTGAACGAGGTACTAATGAAAAACTGTTTTTT

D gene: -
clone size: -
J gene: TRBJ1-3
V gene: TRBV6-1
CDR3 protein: CASSERVGGGAMGNTIYF
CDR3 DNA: TGTGCCAGCAGTGAAAGGGTTGGGGGAGGCGCGATGGGAAACACCATATATTTT

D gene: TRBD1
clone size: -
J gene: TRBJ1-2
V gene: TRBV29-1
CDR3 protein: CSALTGKRATYGYTF
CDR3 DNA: TGCAGCGCCCTGACAGGGAAGAGGGCTACCTATGGCTACACCTTC

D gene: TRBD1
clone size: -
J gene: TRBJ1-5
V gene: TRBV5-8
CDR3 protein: CASSFVGGQDNQPQHF
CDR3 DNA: TGTGCCAGCAGCTTTGTGGGAGGACAGGACAATCAGCCCCAGCATTTT

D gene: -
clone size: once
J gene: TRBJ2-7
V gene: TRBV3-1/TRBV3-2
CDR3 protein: CASADAGTPLEQYF
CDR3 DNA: TGTGCCAGCGCCGACGCCGGGACACCCCTTGAGCAGTACTTC

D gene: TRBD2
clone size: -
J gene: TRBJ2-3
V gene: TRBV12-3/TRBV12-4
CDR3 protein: CASRPGGPDTQYF
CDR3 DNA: TGTGCCAGCAGACCGGGGGGGCCAGATACGCAGTATTTT

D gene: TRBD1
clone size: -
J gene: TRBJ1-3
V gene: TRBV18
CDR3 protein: CASSPGQGQDTIYF
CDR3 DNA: TGTGCCAGCTCACCAGGACAGGGCCAGGACACCATATATTTT

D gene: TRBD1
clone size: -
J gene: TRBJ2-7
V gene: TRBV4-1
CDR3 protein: CASSQGGTASYEQYF
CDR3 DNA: TGCGCCAGCAGCCAAGGAGGGACAGCCTCCTACGAGCAGTACTTC

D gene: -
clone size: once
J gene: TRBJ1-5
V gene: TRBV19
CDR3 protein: CASSIDRAGQPQHF
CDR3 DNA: TGTGCCAGTAGTATAGACAGGGCTGGTCAGCCCCAGCATTTT

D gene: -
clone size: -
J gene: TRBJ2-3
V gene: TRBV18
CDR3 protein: CASSPLLKTGNTDTQYF
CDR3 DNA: TGTGCCAGCTCCCCTCTTTTGAAAACAGGGAACACAGATACGCAGTATTTT